Reported below is one T cell receptor beta chain. CDR3 length: 18 residues. Germline V gives CDR1 KGHSH, CDR2 LQKENI. The junction had 17 bases not matched to a gene; V was cut back by 3 bases and J by 4 bases. The record originates from a study of blood T cell repertoires in COVID-19. Per the original data handling: Amplification of reference gene primers was used by the study to estimate nucleated cell counts. Sequenced by immunoSEQ multiplex PCR; TCRdb stores in-frame clones only, minus some. From that table come the V and J calls and clone size; the DNA was used to work out D and trimming. The sample contains hundreds of thousands of clones, 80% to 90% of which appear only once.

This chain joins TRBV18 and TRBJ2-7; 8 bases are a match to TRBD2. What was sequenced was peripheral blood. This TCR was recovered from an elderly woman with acute or convalescent COVID-19. Written as DNA, the CDR3 is TGTGCCAGCTCACCGACCCCGACCACTAGCGGAAATGCTTACGAGCAGTACTTC. Its protein is CASSPTPTTSGNAYEQYF.